This passage covers 30 T cell receptor beta chains from one sample sequenced in a study of blood T cell repertoires in COVID-19. Method: immunoSEQ multiplex PCR; TCRdb's copy keeps in-frame clones and lacks some. Here the sample spans under 250,000 clones, about 80% being singletons. Sequencing used peripheral blood. The source of these receptors is a woman aged 25 to 39 who had recovered from COVID-19.

The gene calls are TRBV28 and TRBJ1-1, with D hard to call. The V end lost 7 bases, the J end lost 10 bases, and 13 bases lay between the germline ends. There are 11 residues in the CDR3. The germline gives CDR1 MDHEN, CDR2 SYDVKM. Written as DNA, the CDR3 is TGTGCCAGCAAGGATTACCGGGGAGCTTTCTTT. It is translated as CASKDYRGAFF.

The chain is built from TRBV6-1 and TRBJ2-1; maybe TRBD1 (6 bases). CDR3 size: 17 residues. Trimming removed 4 bases at V and 4 bases at J, with 20 bases between. The V gene's germline CDR1 is MNHNS and CDR2 SASEGT. The CDR3 loop is CASSGRRQASLYNEQFF. The CDR3 nucleotides read TGTGCCAGCAGTGGTCGCCGACAGGCCTCTTTATACAATGAGCAGTTCTTC.

The chain couples TRBV5-1 to TRBJ1-2; 9 bases are shared with TRBD1. The CDR3 is made up of 12 amino acids. Germline CDR1 is SGHRS and CDR2 is YFSETQ. J gave up 8 bases and V 7 bases, and 6 bases lay outside the gene matches. In DNA form, the CDR3 reads TGCGCCAGCGGACAGGGGCATGGGGGCTACACCTTC. It translates to CASGQGHGGYTF.

The chain has TRBV28 and TRBJ1-1; TRBD1 agrees at 10 bases. The CDR3 is made up of 13 amino acids. Germline CDR1 reads MDHEN; CDR2 reads SYDVKM. Trimming removed 4 bases from V and 4 bases from J; junction bases left unmatched: 0. DNA of the CDR3: TGTGCCAGCAGTTGGACAGGGGGCACTGAAGCTTTCTTT. Translating it yields CASSWTGGTEAFF.

The count of this clone is one. The CDR3 DNA sequence: TGTGCCACCAGCAGAGATCTTGGCAGGGAAGCTTTCTTT. As protein: CATSRDLGREAFF. The gene calls are TRBV15 and TRBJ1-1, with D hard to call. The V gene lost 0 bases and the J gene lost 8 bases, with 10 bases spanning the gap. Germline V gives CDR1 LNHNV, CDR2 YYDKDF (reference sequence). The CDR3 extends over 13 amino acids.

The J gene is TRBJ2-7, the V gene TRBV24-1; TRBD2 is a possible D gene (6 bases). V was cut by 4 bases and J by 0 bases, with 12 bases left in between. Germline lookup yields CDR1 KGHDR and CDR2 SFDVKD. CDR3 length: 15 residues. CDR3 loop: CATSDQSGRSYEQYF. DNA of the CDR3: TGTGCCACCAGTGACCAAAGCGGGCGCTCCTACGAGCAGTACTTC.

The gene calls are TRBV6-2 or TRBV6-3 and TRBJ2-7; 9 positions match TRBD1. Germline lookup yields CDR1 MNHEY and CDR2 SVGEGT. This CDR3 is built from 14 residues. With V trimmed by 6 bases and J by 4 bases, 7 bases remained unmatched. The CDR3 loop reads CASSPGQGSYEQYF. CDR3 sequence (DNA): TGTGCCAGCAGCCCGGGACAGGGATCGTACGAGCAGTACTTC.

This chain links TRBV10-3 with TRBJ1-5; maybe TRBD1 (6 bases). The CDR3 is 17 amino acids. Trimming pared 3 bases from V and 0 bases from J, leaving 15 bases between. Germline V gene sequence: CDR1 ENHRY, CDR2 SYGVKD. The CDR3 loop reads CAISDRGGPYSNQPQHF. The CDR3 nucleotides are TGTGCCATCAGTGATAGAGGGGGACCTTATAGCAATCAGCCCCAGCATTTT.

Written as DNA, the CDR3 is TGCGCCAGCAGCTTACGCCTAGCGGGAGAGGGTAGGGAGACCCAGTACTTC. Its translation is CASSLRLAGEGRETQYF. The chain has TRBV5-1 and TRBJ2-5; 10 nucleotides match TRBD2. The CDR3 extends over 17 amino acids. Losses at the gene ends were 2 bases for V and 5 bases for J; bases not matched to a gene: 12. Germline loops: CDR1 SGHRS, CDR2 YFSETQ.

J is TRBJ2-2 and V is TRBV4-1, with a tentative D call TRBD2 (7 bases). CDR1 and CDR2 (germline): MGHRA, YSYEKL. The CDR3 contains 16 residues. Trimming pared 1 base from V and 0 bases from J, leaving 9 bases between. The CDR3 loop is CASSQGEGANTGELFF. The CDR3 bases are TGCGCCAGCAGCCAAGGGGAGGGGGCGAACACCGGGGAGCTGTTTTTT.

This clone was counted a single time. The CDR3 sequence is CASSLVTGGTEAFF. As DNA, the CDR3 is TGCGCCAGCAGCTTGGTTACCGGGGGAACTGAAGCTTTCTTT. The V and J genes are TRBV5-1 and TRBJ1-1; tentatively, D is TRBD1 (5 bases). Germline loops: CDR1 SGHRS, CDR2 YFSETQ. The CDR3 is made up of 14 amino acids. Deletions cut 0 bases from V and 5 bases from J, with 11 bases between.

V is TRBV10-3 and J is TRBJ1-2, with 7 bases that match TRBD1. This CDR3 is built from 15 residues. Germline CDR1 reads ENHRY; CDR2 reads SYGVKD. The V gene end was trimmed by 4 bases and the J gene end by 0 bases; junction bases not matched to a gene: 5. The CDR3 sequence is CAISVKGQTNYGYTF. CDR3 nucleotides: TGTGCCATCAGTGTCAAGGGACAGACTAACTATGGCTACACCTTC.

The chain combines TRBV6-1 with TRBJ2-1; TRBD1 is a possible D gene (7 bases). V dropped 1 base and J dropped 8 bases, with 21 bases sitting between them. The CDR3 is 17 amino acids. Germline V gene sequence: CDR1 MNHNS, CDR2 SASEGT. CDR3 loop: CASSEVGRQGVFYEQFF. CDR3 bases: TGTGCCAGCAGTGAAGTAGGGAGGCAGGGGGTATTTTATGAGCAGTTCTTC.

The chain uses TRBV7-3 and TRBJ2-5, with 7 bases matching TRBD1. V was pared by 5 bases and J by 5 bases, with 8 bases of the junction left unmatched. Germline assignment: CDR1 SGHTA and CDR2 FQGTGA. This CDR3 has 14 residues. The CDR3 is CASSPTGSGETQYF. CDR3 bases: TGTGCCAGCAGCCCGACAGGGAGTGGGGAGACCCAGTACTTC.

This chain joins TRBV6-5 and TRBJ2-7; D is perhaps TRBD2 (6 bases). The CDR3 is 14 residues long. The germline V gene encodes CDR1 MNHEY and CDR2 SVGAGI. Trimming took off 8 bases at V and 3 bases at J, with 17 bases between the two ends. The CDR3 spells CASGRLGLNYEQYF. The CDR3 bases are TGTGCCAGCGGCCGACTTGGACTAAACTACGAGCAGTACTTC.

This clone was picked up one time. The V call is TRBV6-6, the J call TRBJ2-5; no firm D call. Trimming cost V 5 bases and J 5 bases, with 6 bases left between them. The CDR3 spans 11 residues. Germline CDR1 and CDR2: MNHNY and SVGAGI (reference sequence). CDR3 residues: CASSTRETQYF. The CDR3 bases are TGTGCCAGCAGTACGCGGGAGACCCAGTACTTC.

The gene calls are TRBV23-1 and TRBJ1-1; perhaps TRBD1 as D (6 bases). TRBV23-1 belongs to the ORF category, with a function that is uncertain. The length of the CDR3 is 17 residues. The V end was cut by 1 base, the J end by 1 base, with 16 bases between. DNA of the CDR3: TGCGCCAGCAGTCAATTCTACCCACAGGGACCGAACACTGAAGCTTTCTTT. It specifies CASSQFYPQGPNTEAFF.

V gene TRBV30 combines with J gene TRBJ2-7, with D perhaps matching TRBD1 (5 bases). V was cut by 1 base and J by 3 bases, with 19 bases left in between. The CDR3 consists of 16 residues. Per germline, CDR1 GTSNPN and CDR2 SVGIG (reference sequence). The CDR3 region has the DNA TGTGCCTGGAGTGCCAATTGGGGCAACTACGACTACGAGCAGTACTTC. Its protein is CAWSANWGNYDYEQYF.

The rearrangement uses TRBV9 and TRBJ2-1; tentative D call: TRBD1 (5 bases). Trimming took 3 bases from V and 0 from J, leaving 10 bases between them. The CDR3 is 15 residues long. CDR1 SGDLS and CDR2 YYNGEE come from the germline V gene. The CDR3 DNA reads as TGTGCCAGCAGCGCAGACAGTAGCTCCTACAATGAGCAGTTCTTC. Protein sequence: CASSADSSSYNEQFF.

The rearrangement joins TRBV14 to TRBJ2-7; D ambiguous. The CDR3 length is 15 residues. The V gene's germline CDR1 is SGHDN and CDR2 FVKESK. Between the trimmed V and J ends, which lost 4 bases and 5 bases, there was a span of 18 bases. CDR3 protein: CASSPRGARIHEQYF. The DNA of the CDR3 is TGTGCCAGCAGCCCCCGAGGCGCTAGGATCCACGAGCAGTACTTC.

The chain joins TRBV28 to TRBJ2-5, with a tentative D call TRBD2 (6 bases). The CDR3 consists of 12 residues. Germline-derived CDR1 and CDR2 are MDHEN and SYDVKM. Trimming left V 5 bases short and J 5 bases short, with 9 bases between. The CDR3 DNA reads TGTGCCAGCAGTGGGGGGTCGGAGACCCAGTACTTC. Amino acid sequence: CASSGGSETQYF.

This clone was seen once. This sequence joins TRBV27 and TRBJ2-5, with 11 positions matching TRBD2. J lost 1 base, V lost 8 bases, and 3 bases had no gene match. CDR1 is MNHEY, CDR2 SMNVEV, per germline (reference sequence). CDR3 size: 14 residues. The CDR3 bases are TGTGCCAGCGGGACTAGCGGACTCCAAGAGACCCAGTACTTC. It codes for CASGTSGLQETQYF.

This clone has only a few counts. The chain joins TRBV3-1 (or the pseudogene TRBV3-2) to TRBJ2-5; D unresolved. Trimming cost V 3 bases and J 1 base, with 12 bases left between them. The CDR3 loop spans 15 amino acids. CDR1 is LGHDT, CDR2 YNNKEL, per germline (reference sequence). The CDR3 region is CASSHITAAQETQYF. The CDR3 DNA reads TGTGCCAGCAGCCATATCACGGCGGCCCAAGAGACCCAGTACTTC.

The gene calls are TRBV13 and TRBJ1-2; weak D call: TRBD1 (5 bases). Trimming took 3 bases from V and 4 from J, leaving 15 bases between them. The CDR3 loop spans 15 amino acids. Germline assignment: CDR1 PRHDT and CDR2 FYEKMQ (reference sequence). DNA of the CDR3: TGTGCCAGCAGCTTCAGGGCCGGGGGGAGCTATGGCTACACCTTC. Protein: CASSFRAGGSYGYTF.

The V call is TRBV4-1, the J call TRBJ2-7; 9 positions agree with TRBD2. The J segment lost 6 bases and the V segment lost 3 bases, leaving 6 bases of the junction unmatched. The CDR3 loop spans 14 amino acids. Germline values: CDR1 MGHRA, CDR2 YSYEKL. The DNA for the CDR3 is TGCGCCAGCAGCCAGAGGACTAGCGTCGGCGAGCAGTACTTC. Translation gives CASSQRTSVGEQYF.

The V call is TRBV28, the J call TRBJ2-6; tentative D call: TRBD1 (6 bases). This CDR3 has 18 amino acids. Trimming left V 2 bases short and J 0 bases short, with 14 bases between. Germline assignment: CDR1 MDHEN and CDR2 SYDVKM. CDR3 bases: TGTGCCAGCAGTTTACCCGGGACACGCATCTCTGGGGCCAACGTCCTGACTTTC. Protein product: CASSLPGTRISGANVLTF.

Details on this clone: This sample also contains other DNA sequences that code for the same CDR3. The chain joins TRBV9 to TRBJ1-1; the match to TRBD1 covers 10 bases. The J segment lost 5 bases and the V segment lost 3 bases, leaving 1 base of the junction unmatched. From germline, CDR1 is SGDLS and CDR2 YYNGEE. The CDR3 spans 13 residues. In nucleotides, the CDR3 is TGTGCCAGCAGCGGGACAGGGGGGACTGAAGCTTTCTTT. Translating it yields CASSGTGGTEAFF.

V and J are TRBV5-6 and TRBJ2-7; 7 bases match TRBD2. Trimming cost V 4 bases and J 2 bases; bases outside gene matches: 6. CDR3 length: 14 amino acids. Germline CDR1 and CDR2: SGHDT and YYEEEE. The CDR3 DNA follows: TGTGCCAGCAGCCCATTAGCGGGCGCCTACGAGCAGTACTTC. Translating it yields CASSPLAGAYEQYF. The complete variable domain, with remaining parts taken from reference TRBV5-6 and TRBJ2-7, reads DAGVTQSPTHLIKTRGQQVTLRCSPKSGHDTVSWYQQALGQGPQFIFQYYEEEERQRGNFPDRFSGHQFPNYSSELNVNALLLGDSALYLCASSPLAGAYEQYFGPGTRLTVT.

This chain links TRBV9 with TRBJ2-1, with TRBD2 matching over 9 bases. V dropped 4 bases and J dropped 2; count of bases not matched to a gene: 7. CDR1 and CDR2 from the germline V gene are SGDLS and YYNGEE. The CDR3 loop spans 16 amino acids. CDR3 region: CASSFSGRGTYNEQFF. CDR3 in DNA: TGTGCCAGCAGCTTTAGCGGGAGAGGAACCTACAATGAGCAGTTCTTC.

This rearrangement joins TRBV5-8 to TRBJ1-5; D unclear. Germline CDR1 SGHTS, CDR2 YDEGEE. CDR3 size: 14 residues. V was cut by 1 base and J by 5 bases, with 10 bases left in between. CDR3 coding DNA: TGTGCCAGCAGCTTGAAGGGAGGCGATCAGCCCCAGCATTTT. It is translated as CASSLKGGDQPQHF.